This T cell receptor (beta chain) stems from a study of regulatory T cells in long-lasting Graves disease. Documented time point: newly diagnosed GD, antithyroid drugs for less than 3 months. Making the TCR library involved RNA that had been extracted from PBMCs. From an endocrinology department in Xi'an, China, came the patients. Arm-PCR of CDR3 regions and iRepertoire HTBI primers were used to build TCR beta libraries. Each CDR3 protein is one row after TCRdb ran MiXCR on the multiplex PCR reads. This sample has hundreds of thousands of distinct CDR3 sequences, with approximately 15% found just once. In germline, CDR1 is SGHNT, CDR2 YYREEE (reference sequence). The CDR3 runs to 12 residues. Trimming took off 0 bases at V and 5 bases at J, with 6 bases between the two ends. This clonotype has more than one count but fewer than ten. Separately, the same data were catalogued under a study of T cells in Graves' hyperthyroidism and ophthalmopathy. That work contributes: In the first-round RT-PCR of the TCR CDR3, the HTBI primer set was used.

The clonotype was recovered from a woman aged 25 to 39 with Graves disease. The material was peripheral blood mononuclear cells (PBMCs), obtained at new diagnosis, from a patient treated with antithyroid drugs. The chain uses TRBV5-4 and TRBJ2-7; D is unresolved. CDR3 residues: CASSLVMDEQYF. CDR3 nucleotides: TGTGCCAGCAGCTTGGTAATGGACGAGCAGTACTTC.